The 4 T cell receptor beta chains below were found in one sample sequenced in a study of blood T cell repertoires in COVID-19. Sequencing was performed with immunoSEQ multiplex PCR; in TCRdb, only in-frame clones are kept and a portion is missing. The sample shows a few hundred thousand clones, approximately 89% of them seen only once. The specimen was PBMCs or T cells enriched from blood (not recorded which). The receptors were gathered from a woman aged 35 to 49 who had been exposed to COVID-19.

The genes are TRBV19 and TRBJ1-2; no clear D. In germline, CDR1 is LNHDA, CDR2 SQIVND (reference sequence). The length of the CDR3 is 15 residues. The V end lost 5 bases, the J end lost 7 bases, and 20 bases lay between the germline ends. CDR3 bases: TGTGCCAGTAGTTCCCTGGGTAGCGGAGTAAGTGGCTACACCTTC. It codes for CASSSLGSGVSGYTF. The variable domain in full, with the rest retrieved from reference TRBV19 and TRBJ1-2, is DGGITQSPKYLFRKEGQNVTLSCEQNLNHDAMYWYRQDPGQGLRLIYYSQIVNDFQKGDIAEGYSVSREKKESFPLTVTSAQKNPTAFYLCASSSLGSGVSGYTFGSGTRLTVV.

The chain combines TRBV7-2 with TRBJ1-5; 9 positions match TRBD1. Germline V gene sequence: CDR1 SGHTA, CDR2 FQGNSA. The CDR3 spans 16 residues. J was trimmed by 3 bases and V by 5 bases; bases with no gene match: 8. Here the CDR3 reads CASSPSGDRVNQPQHF. Here the CDR3 DNA reads TGTGCCAGCAGCCCTAGTGGGGACAGGGTCAATCAGCCCCAGCATTTT.

The chain couples TRBV30 to TRBJ2-1; 9 bases map to TRBD2. J was trimmed by 5 bases and V by 0 bases; bases with no gene match: 5. Germline V CDR1 and CDR2: GTSNPN, SVGIG (reference sequence). The CDR3 contains 15 residues. The CDR3 is CAWSVPSGGNNEQFF. In DNA, the CDR3 is TGTGCCTGGAGTGTACCGAGCGGGGGGAACAATGAGCAGTTCTTC.

J is TRBJ1-1 and V is TRBV5-1, with 7 bases matching TRBD1. In germline, CDR1 is SGHRS, CDR2 YFSETQ. This CDR3 comprises 13 residues. The trim removed 7 bases at V and 0 bases at J, leaving 3 bases unmatched. This CDR3 reads CASRTGVNTEAFF. The CDR3 DNA reads TGCGCCAGCCGTACAGGGGTGAACACTGAAGCTTTCTTT.